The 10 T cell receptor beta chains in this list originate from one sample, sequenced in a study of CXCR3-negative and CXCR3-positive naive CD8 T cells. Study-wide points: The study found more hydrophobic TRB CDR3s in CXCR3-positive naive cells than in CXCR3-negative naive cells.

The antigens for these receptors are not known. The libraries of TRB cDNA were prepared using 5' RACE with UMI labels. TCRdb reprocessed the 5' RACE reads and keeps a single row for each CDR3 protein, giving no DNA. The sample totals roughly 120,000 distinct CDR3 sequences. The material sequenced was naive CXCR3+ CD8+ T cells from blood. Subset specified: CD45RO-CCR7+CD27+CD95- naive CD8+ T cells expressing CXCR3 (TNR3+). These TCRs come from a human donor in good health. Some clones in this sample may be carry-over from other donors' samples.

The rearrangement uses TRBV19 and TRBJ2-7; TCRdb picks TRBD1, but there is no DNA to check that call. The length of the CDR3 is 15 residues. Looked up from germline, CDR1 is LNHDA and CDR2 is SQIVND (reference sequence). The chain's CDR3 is CASSQGPGGSYEQYF.

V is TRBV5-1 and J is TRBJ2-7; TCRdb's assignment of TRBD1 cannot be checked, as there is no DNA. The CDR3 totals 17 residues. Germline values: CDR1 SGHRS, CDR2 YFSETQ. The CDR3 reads CASSSPGTDFFYNEQFF.

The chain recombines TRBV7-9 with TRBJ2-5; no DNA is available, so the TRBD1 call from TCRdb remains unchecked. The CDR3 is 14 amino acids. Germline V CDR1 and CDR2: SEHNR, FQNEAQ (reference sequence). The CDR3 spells CASSLAWADSTQYF.

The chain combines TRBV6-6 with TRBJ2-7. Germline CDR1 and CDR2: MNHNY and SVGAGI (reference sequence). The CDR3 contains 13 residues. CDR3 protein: CASSYLQESWQYF.

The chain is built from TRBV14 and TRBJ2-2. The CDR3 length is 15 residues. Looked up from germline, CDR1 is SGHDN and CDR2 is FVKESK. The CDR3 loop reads CASAGSRSYTGELFF.

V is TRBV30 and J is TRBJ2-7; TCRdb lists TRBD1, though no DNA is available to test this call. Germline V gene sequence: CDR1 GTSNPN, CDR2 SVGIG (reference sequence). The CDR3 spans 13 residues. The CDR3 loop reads CAWSAGVFYEQYF.

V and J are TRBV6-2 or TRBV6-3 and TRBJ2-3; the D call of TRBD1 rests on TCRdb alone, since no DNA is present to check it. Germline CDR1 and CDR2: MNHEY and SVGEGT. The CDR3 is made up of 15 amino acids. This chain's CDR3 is CASSYSRGEADTQYF.

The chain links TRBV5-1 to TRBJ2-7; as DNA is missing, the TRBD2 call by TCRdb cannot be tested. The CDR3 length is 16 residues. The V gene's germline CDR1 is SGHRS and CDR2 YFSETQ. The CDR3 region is CASSLGTGTTLYEQYF. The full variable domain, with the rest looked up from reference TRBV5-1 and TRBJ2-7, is KAGVTQTPRYLIKTRGQQVTLSCSPISGHRSVSWYQQTPGQGLQFLFEYFSETQRNKGNFPGRFSGRQFSNSRSEMNVSTLELGDSALYLCASSLGTGTTLYEQYFGPGTRLTVT.

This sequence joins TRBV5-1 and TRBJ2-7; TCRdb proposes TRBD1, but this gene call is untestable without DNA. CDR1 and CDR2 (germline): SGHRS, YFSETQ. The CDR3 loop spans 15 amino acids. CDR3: CASSFSPDTSYEQYF.

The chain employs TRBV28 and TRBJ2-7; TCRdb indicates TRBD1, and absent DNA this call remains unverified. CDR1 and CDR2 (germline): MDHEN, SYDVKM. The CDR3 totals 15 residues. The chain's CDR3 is CASSYYPSRGNEQYF.